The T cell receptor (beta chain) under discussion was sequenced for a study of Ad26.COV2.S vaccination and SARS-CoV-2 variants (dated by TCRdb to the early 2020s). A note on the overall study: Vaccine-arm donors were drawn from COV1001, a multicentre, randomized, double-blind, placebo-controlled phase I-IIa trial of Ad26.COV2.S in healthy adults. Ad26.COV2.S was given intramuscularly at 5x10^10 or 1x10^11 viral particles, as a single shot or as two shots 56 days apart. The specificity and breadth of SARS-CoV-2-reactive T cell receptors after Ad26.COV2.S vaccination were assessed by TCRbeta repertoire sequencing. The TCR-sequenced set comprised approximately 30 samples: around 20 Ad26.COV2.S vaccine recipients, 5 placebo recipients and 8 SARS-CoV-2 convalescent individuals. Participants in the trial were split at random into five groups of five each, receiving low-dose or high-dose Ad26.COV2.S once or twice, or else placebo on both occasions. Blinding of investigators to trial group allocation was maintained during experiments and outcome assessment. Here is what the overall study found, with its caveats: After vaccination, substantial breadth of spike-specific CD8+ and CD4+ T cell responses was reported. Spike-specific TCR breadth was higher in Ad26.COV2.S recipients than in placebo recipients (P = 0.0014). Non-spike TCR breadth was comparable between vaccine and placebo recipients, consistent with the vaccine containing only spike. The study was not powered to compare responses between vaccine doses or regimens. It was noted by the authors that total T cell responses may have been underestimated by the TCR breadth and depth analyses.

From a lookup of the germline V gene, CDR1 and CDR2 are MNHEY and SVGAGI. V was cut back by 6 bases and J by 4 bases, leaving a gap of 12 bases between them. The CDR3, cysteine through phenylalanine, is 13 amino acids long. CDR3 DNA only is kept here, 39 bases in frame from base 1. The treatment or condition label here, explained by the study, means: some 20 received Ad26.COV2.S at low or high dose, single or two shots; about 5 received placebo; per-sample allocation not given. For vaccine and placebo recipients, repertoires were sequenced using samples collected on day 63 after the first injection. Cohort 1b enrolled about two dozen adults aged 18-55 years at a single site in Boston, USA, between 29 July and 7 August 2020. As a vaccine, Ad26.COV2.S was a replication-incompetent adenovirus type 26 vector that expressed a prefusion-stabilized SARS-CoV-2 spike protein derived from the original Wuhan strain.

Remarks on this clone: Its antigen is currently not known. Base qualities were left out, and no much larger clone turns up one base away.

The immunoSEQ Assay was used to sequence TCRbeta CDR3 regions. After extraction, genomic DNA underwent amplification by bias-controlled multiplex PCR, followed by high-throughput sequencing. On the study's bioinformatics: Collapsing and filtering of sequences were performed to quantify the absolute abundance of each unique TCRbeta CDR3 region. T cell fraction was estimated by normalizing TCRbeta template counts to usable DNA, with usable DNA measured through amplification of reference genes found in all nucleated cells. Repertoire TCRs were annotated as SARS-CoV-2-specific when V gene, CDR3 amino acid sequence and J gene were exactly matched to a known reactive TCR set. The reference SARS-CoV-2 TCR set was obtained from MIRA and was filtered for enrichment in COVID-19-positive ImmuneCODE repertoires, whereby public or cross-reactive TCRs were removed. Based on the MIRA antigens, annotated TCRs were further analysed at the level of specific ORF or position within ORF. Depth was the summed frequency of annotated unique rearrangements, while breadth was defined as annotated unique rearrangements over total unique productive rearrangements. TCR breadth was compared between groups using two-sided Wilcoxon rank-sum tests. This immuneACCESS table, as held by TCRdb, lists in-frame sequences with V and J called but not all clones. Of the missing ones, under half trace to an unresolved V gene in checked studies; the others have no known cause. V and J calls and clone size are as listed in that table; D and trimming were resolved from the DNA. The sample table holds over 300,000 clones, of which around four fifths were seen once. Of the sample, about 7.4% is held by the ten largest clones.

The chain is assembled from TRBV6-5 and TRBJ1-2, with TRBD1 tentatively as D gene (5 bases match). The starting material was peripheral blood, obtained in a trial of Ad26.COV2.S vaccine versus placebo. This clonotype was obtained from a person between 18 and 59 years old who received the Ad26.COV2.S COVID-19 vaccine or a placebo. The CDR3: CASRVGAPYGYTF. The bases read TGTGCCAGCAGGGTTGGGGCACCCTATGGCTACACCTTC.